This T cell receptor beta chain appears in the sequencing data of a study of T cells in Graves' hyperthyroidism and ophthalmopathy. Study-wide background: Peripheral blood was drawn at first diagnosis, prior to all treatment.

This clonotype occurred many times. Stable hyperthyroidism: no ophthalmopathy progression over 18 months of follow-up. The CDR3 extends over 11 amino acids. The germline V gene encodes CDR1 SGHAT and CDR2 FQNNGV. V shed 5 bases and J 14 bases; nucleotides not matched to a gene: 5. Amplified TCR beta CDR3 regions came from RNA transcripts. HTBI primers were the set used in a first-round RT-PCR of the TCR CDR3. TCRdb reanalysed the multiplex PCR reads using MiXCR and keeps one entry per CDR3 protein. Of 300,000 to 400,000 distinct CDR3 sequences listed, about 15% are singletons. The origin of this receptor is a woman aged 25 to 39 with Graves' hyperthyroidism. V gene TRBV11-2 combines with J gene TRBJ2-2; TRBD2 aligns across 7 bases. The source material was blood. CDR3 nucleotides: TGTGCCAGCAGCACCGGGGGGAGTCTGTTTTTT. It translates to CASSTGGSLFF.